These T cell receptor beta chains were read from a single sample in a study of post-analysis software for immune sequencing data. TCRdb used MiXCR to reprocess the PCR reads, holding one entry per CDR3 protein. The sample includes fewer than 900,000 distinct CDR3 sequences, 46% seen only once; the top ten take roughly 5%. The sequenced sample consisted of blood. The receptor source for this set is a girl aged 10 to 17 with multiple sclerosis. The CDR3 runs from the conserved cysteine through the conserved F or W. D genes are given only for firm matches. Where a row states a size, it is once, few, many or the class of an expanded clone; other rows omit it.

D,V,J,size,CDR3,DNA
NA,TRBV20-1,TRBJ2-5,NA,CSAQIWGETQYF,TGCAGTGCTCAAATTTGGGGTGAGACCCAGTACTTC
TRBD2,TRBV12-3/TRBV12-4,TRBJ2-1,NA,CASSLVALAGGGAAPGNEQFF,TGTGCCAGCAGTTTAGTCGCTCTAGCGGGTGGGGGGGCTGCCCCGGGAAATGAGCAGTTCTTC
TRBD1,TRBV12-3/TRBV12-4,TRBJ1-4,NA,CASSLRRGREKLFF,TGTGCCAGCAGTTTACGGAGGGGGCGCGAAAAACTGTTTTTT
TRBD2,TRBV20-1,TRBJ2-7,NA,CSARTRGDYEQYF,TGCAGTGCTCGGACTAGAGGGGACTACGAGCAGTACTTC
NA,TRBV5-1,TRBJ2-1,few,CASTPEGRRQDEQFF,TGCGCCAGCACCCCGGAGGGCCGGCGCCAGGATGAGCAGTTCTTC
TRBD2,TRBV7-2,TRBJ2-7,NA,CASSLGTSGRTYEQYF,TGTGCCAGCAGCTTAGGGACTAGCGGGAGGACCTACGAGCAGTACTTC
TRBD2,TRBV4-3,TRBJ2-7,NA,CASSQVRTSGRATYEQYF,TGCGCCAGCAGCCAAGTGAGGACTAGCGGGAGGGCGACCTACGAGCAGTACTTC
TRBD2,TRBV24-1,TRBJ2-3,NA,CATSDKLAGVGDTQYF,TGTGCCACCAGTGACAAACTAGCGGGAGTGGGAGATACGCAGTATTTT
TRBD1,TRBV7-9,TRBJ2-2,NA,CASSFEGQHTGELFF,TGTGCCAGCAGCTTCGAGGGACAGCACACCGGGGAGCTGTTTTTT
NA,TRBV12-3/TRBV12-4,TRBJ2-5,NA,CASSEEGYETQYF,TGTGCCAGCAGTGAGGAGGGATACGAGACCCAGTACTTC
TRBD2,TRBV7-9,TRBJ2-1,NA,CASSGGLAGGPSNEQFF,TGTGCCAGCAGCGGGGGACTAGCGGGAGGGCCCAGCAATGAGCAGTTCTTC
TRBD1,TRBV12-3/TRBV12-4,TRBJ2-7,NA,CASSGHRDSSYEQYF,TGTGCCAGCAGCGGACACCGGGACAGCTCCTACGAGCAGTACTTC
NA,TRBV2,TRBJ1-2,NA,CALAAGASGYTF,TGTGCCCTAGCGGCAGGGGCGAGTGGCTACACCTTC
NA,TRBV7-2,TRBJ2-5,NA,CASSLKGSETQYF,TGTGCCAGCAGCTTAAAGGGAAGCGAGACCCAGTACTTC
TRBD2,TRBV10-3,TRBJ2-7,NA,CAISESGRTSGPYEQYF,TGTGCCATCAGTGAGTCGGGGAGGACTAGCGGGCCCTACGAGCAGTACTTC
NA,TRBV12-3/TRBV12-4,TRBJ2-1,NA,CASSPVTGLEREQFF,TGTGCCAGCAGTCCCGTGACTGGGCTTGAGCGAGAGCAGTTCTTC
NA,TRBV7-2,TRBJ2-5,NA,CASSLVFQWTDQETQYF,TGTGCCAGCAGCTTAGTTTTCCAGTGGACAGACCAAGAGACCCAGTACTTC
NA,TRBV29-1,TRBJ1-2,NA,CSVEGPLGDDGYTF,TGCAGCGTTGAGGGTCCTCTTGGGGATGATGGCTACACCTTC
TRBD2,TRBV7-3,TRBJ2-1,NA,CASSFHGTSGAGEQFF,TGTGCCAGCAGCTTCCATGGGACTAGCGGGGCGGGTGAGCAGTTCTTC
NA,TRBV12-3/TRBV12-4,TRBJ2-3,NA,CASTVGTDTQYF,TGTGCCAGCACGGTGGGCACAGATACGCAGTATTTT
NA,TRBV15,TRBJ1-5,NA,CATSRDLGYQPQHF,TGTGCCACCAGCAGAGATCTGGGCTATCAGCCCCAGCATTTT
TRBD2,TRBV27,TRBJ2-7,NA,CASSLATGLAGSYEQYF,TGTGCCAGCAGTTTAGCAACGGGACTAGCGGGCTCCTACGAGCAGTACTTC
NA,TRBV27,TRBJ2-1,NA,CASSQVGQLPYNEQFF,TGTGCCAGCAGTCAGGTAGGGCAGCTCCCCTACAATGAGCAGTTCTTC
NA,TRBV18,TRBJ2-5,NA,CASSPVQRLQETQYF,TGTGCCAGCTCACCGGTACAGCGCCTACAAGAGACCCAGTACTTC
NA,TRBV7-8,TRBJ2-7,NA,CASSRRGQVYGQYF,TGTGCCAGCAGCCGCAGGGGCCAAGTGTACGGGCAGTACTTC
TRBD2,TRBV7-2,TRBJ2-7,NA,CASSLASASGTEQYF,TGTGCCAGCAGCTTAGCGTCGGCTAGCGGTACGGAGCAGTACTTC
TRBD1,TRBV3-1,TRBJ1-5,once,CASSQGQNRNQPQHF,TGTGCCAGCAGCCAGGGACAGAACCGCAATCAGCCCCAGCATTTT
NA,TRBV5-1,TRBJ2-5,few,CASSLRGIVRETQYF,TGCGCCAGCAGCTTGCGCGGGATAGTTCGGGAGACCCAGTACTTC
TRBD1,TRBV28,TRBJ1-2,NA,CASSWGQGVYGYTF,TGTGCCAGCAGTTGGGGACAGGGGGTCTATGGCTACACCTTC
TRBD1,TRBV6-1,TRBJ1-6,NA,CASSESPDRGSPLHF,TGTGCCAGCAGTGAATCCCCGGACAGGGGTTCACCCCTCCACTTT
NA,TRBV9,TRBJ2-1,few,CASSAEAYNEQFF,TGTGCCAGCAGCGCCGAGGCCTACAATGAGCAGTTCTTC
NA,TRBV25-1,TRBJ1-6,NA,CASSGSGTYNSPLHF,TGTGCCAGCAGTGGCTCCGGGACTTATAATTCACCCCTCCACTTT
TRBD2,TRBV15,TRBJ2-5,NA,CATSRDGAAGVETQYF,TGTGCCACCAGCAGAGATGGGGCCGCGGGAGTCGAGACCCAGTACTTC
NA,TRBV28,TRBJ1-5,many,CASSLGRGNQPQHF,TGTGCCAGCAGTTTAGGTAGGGGCAATCAGCCCCAGCATTTT
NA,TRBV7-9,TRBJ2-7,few,CASSPSSGTAYEQYF,TGTGCCAGCAGTCCTTCATCCGGGACGGCGTACGAGCAGTACTTC
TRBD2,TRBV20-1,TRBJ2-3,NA,CSARDTSGRTAPDTQYF,TGCAGTGCTAGGGATACTAGCGGGCGTACCGCACCCGATACGCAGTATTTT
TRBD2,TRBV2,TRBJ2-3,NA,CAGLYGRADTQYF,TGTGCCGGCCTTTACGGGAGGGCAGATACGCAGTATTTT
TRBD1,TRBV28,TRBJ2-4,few,CASSPTGQLAKNIQYF,TGTGCCAGCAGTCCGACAGGGCAACTAGCCAAAAACATTCAGTACTTC
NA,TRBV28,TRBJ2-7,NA,CASSLLTATTYEQYF,TGTGCCAGCAGTCTATTGACAGCAACTACCTACGAGCAGTACTTC
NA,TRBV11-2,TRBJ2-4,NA,CASSLGGTPLDIQYF,TGTGCCAGCAGCTTAGGTGGGACACCTTTGGACATTCAGTACTTC